The 28 T cell receptor beta chains in this list originate from one sample, sequenced in a study of regulatory T cells in long-lasting Graves disease. Arm-PCR of CDR3 regions and iRepertoire HTBI primers were the basis on which TCR beta libraries were built. MiXCR, run by TCRdb on the multiplex PCR reads, gives a single entry per CDR3 protein. The top ten clones hold about 15% of a sample with about 240,000 distinct CDR3 sequences, over 20% of them seen once. This sample's time point: newly diagnosed GD, antithyroid drugs for less than 3 months. PBMCs provided the RNA from which the TCR library was made. Sequencing was performed on peripheral blood mononuclear cells (PBMCs), taken at new diagnosis, from a patient treated with antithyroid drugs. The receptors derive from a female donor with Graves disease.

This clonotype has only a few counts. This rearrangement joins TRBV18 to TRBJ2-2, with D maybe TRBD2 (5 bases). Deletions cut 3 bases from V and 4 bases from J, with 12 bases between. Germline values: CDR1 KGHSH, CDR2 LQKENI. The CDR3 covers 15 residues. As DNA, the CDR3 is TGTGCCAGCTCACCTTACCAGGCGGGCACCGGGGAGCTGTTTTTT. This codes for CASSPYQAGTGELFF.

Many counts were recorded for this clonotype. The genes are TRBV11-2 and TRBJ2-7; tentative D call: TRBD1 (6 bases). Trimming left V 4 bases short and J 6 bases short, with 16 bases between. CDR1 is SGHAT and CDR2 is FQNNGV in the germline V gene. The CDR3 has 14 amino acids. In DNA form, the CDR3 reads TGTGCCAGCAGCTCCGTCCTTCAGGGGACCGAGCAGTACTTC. Translation: CASSSVLQGTEQYF. Complete variable domain (other parts from reference TRBV11-2 and TRBJ2-7): EAGVAQSPRYKIIEKRQSVAFWCNPISGHATLYWYQQILGQGPKLLIQFQNNGVVDDSQLPKDRFSAERLKGVDSTLKIQPAKLEDSAVYLCASSSVLQGTEQYFGPGTRLTVT.

This clonotype turned up a few times. This rearrangement joins TRBV14 to TRBJ1-3; D uncertain. Germline V lookup: CDR1 SGHDN, CDR2 FVKESK. V was trimmed by 4 bases and J by 0 bases, leaving 7 bases between them. This CDR3 has 14 amino acids. DNA of the CDR3: TGTGCCAGCAGCCGAACCAACTCTGGAAACACCATATATTTT. Translating it yields CASSRTNSGNTIYF.

Regarding this clonotype: A much larger clone lies a single base off, so this may be a read error. The rearrangement links TRBV20-1 to TRBJ2-3, with 8 bases identical to TRBD2. Germline V lookup: CDR1 DFQATT, CDR2 SNEGSKA (reference sequence). The CDR3 covers 14 residues. The DNA for the CDR3 is TGCAGCGTTGCGGGCGGGGGGCGCACAGATACGCAGTATTTT. Its protein is CSVAGGGRTDTQYF.

As for this clonotype: A much more abundant neighbour one base away suggests this may be a read error. V gene TRBV29-1 combines with J gene TRBJ2-3; TRBD2 might be the D (6 bases). Deletions cut 5 bases from V and 1 base from J, with 13 bases between. The CDR3 is 14 amino acids. The germline CDR1 and CDR2 sequences are SQVTM and ANQGSEA. CDR3 DNA sequence: TGCAGCGTTCAGAGGGCTAGCGGCACAGATACGCAGTATTTT. Amino acids: CSVQRASGTDTQYF.

This clonotype was detected a few times. The chain combines TRBV2 with TRBJ1-3; D unresolved. Germline V CDR1 and CDR2: SNHLY, FYNNEI. Deletions cut 0 bases from V and 4 bases from J, with 4 bases between. The CDR3 runs to 13 residues. The CDR3 nucleotides are TGTGCCAGCAGTGAAGCGCACGGAAACACCATATATTTT. Its translation is CASSEAHGNTIYF.

The table lists this clonotype with many counts. The J gene is TRBJ2-7, the V gene TRBV20-1; 8 nucleotides agree with TRBD1. From germline, CDR1 is DFQATT and CDR2 SNEGSKA (reference sequence). CDR3 length: 16 amino acids. J was trimmed by 9 bases and V by 1 base; bases with no gene match: 17. For the CDR3, the DNA is TGCAGTGCTAGAGGGATCCAGGCAGGGGGCGCGTTGCGGCAGTACTTC. Protein: CSARGIQAGGALRQYF.

As concerns this clonotype: A clone one base away is much larger, so this may be a read error. V and J are TRBV28 and TRBJ2-7; no clear D. The germline V gene has CDR1 MDHEN and CDR2 SYDVKM. V shed 8 bases and J shed 0 bases, with 14 bases lying between them. The CDR3 is made up of 14 amino acids. The CDR3, as DNA: TGTGCCAGCTGTTCAATCTCAAACTCCTACGAGCAGTACTTC. This sequence encodes CASCSISNSYEQYF. Supplemented by reference TRBV28 and TRBJ2-7, the full variable domain reads DVKVTQSSRYLVKRTGEKVFLECVQDMDHENMFWYRQDPGLGLRLIYFSYDVKMKEKGDIPEGYSVSREKKERFSLILESASTNQTSMYLCASCSISNSYEQYFGPGTRLTVT.

The chain carries TRBV4-3 and TRBJ1-4; TRBD1 matches at 8 bases. In germline, CDR1 is LGHNA, CDR2 YSLEER. V lost 4 bases, J lost 2 bases, and 6 bases stayed unmatched. This CDR3 comprises 16 residues. CDR3 bases: TGCGCCAGCAGCCTCCGGGACAGGTCTACTAATGAAAAACTGTTTTTT. Translated, it gives CASSLRDRSTNEKLFF.

This clonotype was observed at least ten times. The J gene is TRBJ2-1, the V gene TRBV24-1, with a tentative D call TRBD1 (6 bases). There are 14 residues in the CDR3. CDR1 is KGHDR, CDR2 SFDVKD, per germline. V lost 2 bases to trimming and J lost 8 bases, with 12 bases between them. CDR3 sequence: CATSDSYTGYEQFF. The CDR3 coding sequence is TGTGCCACCAGTGATTCATACACAGGGTATGAGCAGTTCTTC.

This clonotype was found many times. J is TRBJ1-2 and V is TRBV7-9; D is perhaps TRBD1 (5 bases). The CDR3 loop spans 14 amino acids. CDR1 and CDR2 from the germline V gene are SEHNR and FQNEAQ (reference sequence). Trimming took 5 bases from V and 0 from J, leaving 10 bases between them. As DNA, the CDR3 is TGTGCCAGCAGCCCGGGGCTAACTAACTATGGCTACACCTTC. It translates to CASSPGLTNYGYTF.

This clonotype was found many times. The chain combines TRBV10-3 with TRBJ2-7; possibly TRBD1 or TRBD2 for D (5 bases each). CDR1 ENHRY and CDR2 SYGVKD come from the germline V gene. CDR3 size: 13 residues. V lost 4 bases and J 7 bases, leaving 14 bases between the germline ends. The CDR3 here is CAISGSSGTEQYF. CDR3 coding DNA: TGTGCCATCAGTGGGAGTTCTGGGACGGAGCAGTACTTC.

At least ten counts were recorded for this clonotype. This sequence joins TRBV28 and TRBJ2-5; D gene ambiguous. CDR1 is MDHEN and CDR2 is SYDVKM in the germline V gene. The CDR3 loop spans 14 amino acids. The germline V and J ends were trimmed by 2 bases and 5 bases, with 12 bases remaining between them. CDR3 sequence: CASSLIGGGETQYF. The CDR3, as DNA: TGTGCCAGCAGTTTAATCGGCGGCGGCGAGACCCAGTACTTC.

The chain uses TRBV11-3 and TRBJ2-3, with 12 bases lining up with TRBD2. Germline V lookup: CDR1 SGHNT, CDR2 YENEEA. CDR3 length: 16 residues. V lost 7 bases and J lost 0; bases outside the gene matches: 5. The CDR3 sequence: CASKLGTSGSTDTQYF. DNA of the CDR3: TGTGCCAGCAAGCTAGGGACTAGCGGGAGCACAGATACGCAGTATTTT.

This clonotype was observed many times. The chain is built from TRBV3-1 and TRBJ2-7; TRBD1 matches at 7 bases. V lost 3 bases, J lost 3 bases, and 5 bases stayed unmatched. The V gene's germline CDR1 is LGHDT and CDR2 YNNKEL (reference sequence). The CDR3 contains 14 residues. DNA for the CDR3: TGTGCCAGCAGCCAGGAGACAGGGATCTACGAGCAGTACTTC. It is translated as CASSQETGIYEQYF.

This clonotype has ten or more counts. The gene calls are TRBV28 and TRBJ2-3; D may match TRBD1 or TRBD2 (5 bases each). The CDR3 covers 13 residues. CDR1 is MDHEN and CDR2 is SYDVKM in the germline V gene. Between the trimmed V and J ends, which lost 9 bases and 6 bases, there was a span of 16 bases. The CDR3 DNA reads TGTGCCAGTCGGGACGGACCTTCGGATACGCAGTATTTT. As protein: CASRDGPSDTQYF.

The sample holds many counts of this clonotype. The rearrangement uses TRBV29-1 and TRBJ2-7; 7 nucleotides match TRBD2. The CDR3 consists of 15 residues. Germline trimming cut 6 bases from V and 0 bases from J; bases unmatched to any gene: 11. Germline loops: CDR1 SQVTM, CDR2 ANQGSEA. The CDR3, as DNA: TGCAGCGTCCTGGGCGGGAGCGGGGACTCCTACGAGCAGTACTTC. Translating gives CSVLGGSGDSYEQYF.

This clonotype was recorded many times. The chain employs TRBV24-1 and TRBJ2-1; maybe TRBD2 (6 bases). Germline CDR1 KGHDR, CDR2 SFDVKD. This CDR3 has 16 amino acids. Trimming removed 1 base at V and 0 bases at J, with 9 bases between. The CDR3 region is CATSDFGGSSYNEQFF. In DNA, the CDR3 is TGTGCCACCAGTGATTTCGGGGGAAGCTCCTACAATGAGCAGTTCTTC.

This clonotype occurred many times. CDR3: CASSLGPRGPRNQPQHF. In nucleotides, the CDR3 is TGTGCCAGCAGCTTGGGTCCCCGAGGACCGCGCAATCAGCCCCAGCATTTT. This chain joins TRBV7-9 and TRBJ1-5, with no clear D. The CDR3 is made up of 17 amino acids. Germline V gives CDR1 SEHNR, CDR2 FQNEAQ (reference sequence). V was trimmed by 3 bases and J by 2 bases, leaving 17 bases between them.

There are many counts of this clonotype. The gene calls are TRBV6-2 or TRBV6-3 and TRBJ1-2, with 7 nucleotides matching TRBD1. Trimming cost V 6 bases and J 4 bases; bases outside gene matches: 5. The germline gives CDR1 MNHEY, CDR2 SVGEGT. This CDR3 comprises 13 residues. The CDR3 here is CASSDRVGYGYTF. DNA for the CDR3: TGTGCCAGCAGCGACAGGGTAGGCTATGGCTACACCTTC.

This clonotype showed up many times. One base away lies a much larger clone, so this may be a sequencing read error. The chain combines TRBV28 with TRBJ1-1, with D unclear. Trimming removed 3 bases from V and 0 bases from J, with 11 bases in between. Per germline, CDR1 MDHEN and CDR2 SYDVKM. The CDR3 length is 15 residues. The CDR3, as DNA: TGTGCCAGCAGTTTCCCCTCAGGAGTGAACACTGAAGCTTTCTTT. Its translation is CASSFPSGVNTEAFF. Together with reference TRBV28 and TRBJ1-1, the CDR3 gives the full variable domain: DVKVTQSSRYLVKRTGEKVFLECVQDMDHENMFWYRQDPGLGLRLIYFSYDVKMKEKGDIPEGYSVSREKKERFSLILESASTNQTSMYLCASSFPSGVNTEAFFGQGTRLTVV.

This clonotype was recorded many times. V is TRBV6-1 and J is TRBJ2-3, with a possible D match to TRBD1 (6 bases). Germline V gene lookup returns CDR1 MNHNS and CDR2 SASEGT. The CDR3 extends over 16 amino acids. The V end was cut by 7 bases, the J end by 2 bases, with 19 bases between. Written as DNA, the CDR3 is TGTGCCAGCATGCTCTTCCCGGGACAAAACACAGATACGCAGTATTTT. Protein: CASMLFPGQNTDTQYF.

This clonotype was detected many times. The genes are TRBV6-1 and TRBJ2-5; 9 bases map to TRBD2. CDR3 length equals 15 residues. Germline assignment: CDR1 MNHNS and CDR2 SASEGT. Trimming at V came to 6 bases and at J to 6 bases, leaving 11 bases not matched to a gene. The CDR3 DNA reads as TGTGCCAGCAGACGACGACTAGCGGAACGGAAGACCCAGTACTTC. This sequence encodes CASRRRLAERKTQYF.

Ten or more counts support this clonotype. The V call is TRBV6-1, the J call TRBJ1-5, with D possibly matching TRBD1 (5 bases). Looked up from germline, CDR1 is MNHNS and CDR2 is SASEGT. The germline V and J ends were trimmed by 6 bases and 3 bases, with 12 bases remaining between them. The CDR3 sequence is 14 residues long. The CDR3 spells CASRPSGYNQPQHF. The CDR3 DNA follows: TGTGCCAGCAGACCTTCAGGGTACAATCAGCCCCAGCATTTT.

This clonotype was seen only a few times. The chain carries TRBV5-6 and TRBJ2-2, with 7 bases matching TRBD1. Germline V lookup: CDR1 SGHDT, CDR2 YYEEEE. The CDR3 length is 15 residues. V shed 5 bases, J shed 5 bases, and the junction held 9 bases outside the gene matches. The CDR3 nucleotides are TGTGCCAGCAGTCGATACAGGGGTTATACCGGGGAGCTGTTTTTT. As protein: CASSRYRGYTGELFF. Variable domain in full (rest from reference TRBV5-6 and TRBJ2-2): DAGVTQSPTHLIKTRGQQVTLRCSPKSGHDTVSWYQQALGQGPQFIFQYYEEEERQRGNFPDRFSGHQFPNYSSELNVNALLLGDSALYLCASSRYRGYTGELFFGEGSRLTVL.

Only a few counts were recorded for this clonotype. The CDR3 protein is CASSQDFGQGYSEQYF. The CDR3, as DNA: TGTGCCAGCAGCCAAGATTTTGGACAGGGCTATTCCGAGCAGTACTTC. The J gene is TRBJ2-7, the V gene TRBV4-2; 8 bases are a match to TRBD1. The CDR3 sequence is 16 residues long. V lost 0 bases to trimming and J lost 6 bases; unmatched junction nucleotides: 10. CDR1 is LGHNA and CDR2 is YNFKEQ in the germline V gene.

With respect to this clonotype: Possible read error: a much larger clone is one base away. The V and J genes are TRBV11-3 and TRBJ2-3; D unresolved. The CDR3 totals 14 residues. Germline V gives CDR1 SGHNT, CDR2 YENEEA. Here the CDR3 reads CASSLDLGTDTQCF. As DNA, the CDR3 is TGTGCCAGCAGCTTAGACCTAGGCACAGATACGCAGTGTTTT.

This clonotype was observed at least ten times. V and J are TRBV28 and TRBJ1-6, with a tentative D call TRBD1 (5 bases). Trimming stripped 2 bases from V and 9 bases from J, with 17 bases between. CDR1 MDHEN and CDR2 SYDVKM come from the germline V gene. The CDR3 is 16 amino acids. For the CDR3, the DNA is TGTGCCAGCAGTTTAATTGGCAGGGAGTGGGGTTCACCCCTCCACTTT. Translated: CASSLIGREWGSPLHF.